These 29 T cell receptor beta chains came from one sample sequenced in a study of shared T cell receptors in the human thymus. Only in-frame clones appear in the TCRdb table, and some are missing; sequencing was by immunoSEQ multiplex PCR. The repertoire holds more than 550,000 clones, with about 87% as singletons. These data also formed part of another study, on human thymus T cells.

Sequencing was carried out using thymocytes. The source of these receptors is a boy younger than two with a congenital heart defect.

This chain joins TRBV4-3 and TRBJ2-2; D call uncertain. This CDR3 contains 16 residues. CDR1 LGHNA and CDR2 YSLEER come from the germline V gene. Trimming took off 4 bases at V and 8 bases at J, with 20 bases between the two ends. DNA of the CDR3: TGCGCCAGCAGCCCCGGATCAGGTCCTTACCCGGGGGAGCTGTTTTTT. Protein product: CASSPGSGPYPGELFF.

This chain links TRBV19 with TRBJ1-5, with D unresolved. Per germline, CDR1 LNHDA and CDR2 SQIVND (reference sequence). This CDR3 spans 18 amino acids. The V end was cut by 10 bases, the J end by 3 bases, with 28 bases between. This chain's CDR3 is CANRRREPHRTINQPQHF. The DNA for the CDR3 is TGTGCCAATCGTCGGAGGGAGCCTCACCGAACTATCAATCAGCCCCAGCATTTT. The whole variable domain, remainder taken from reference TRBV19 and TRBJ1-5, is DGGITQSPKYLFRKEGQNVTLSCEQNLNHDAMYWYRQDPGQGLRLIYYSQIVNDFQKGDIAEGYSVSREKKESFPLTVTSAQKNPTAFYLCANRRREPHRTINQPQHFGDGTRLSIL.

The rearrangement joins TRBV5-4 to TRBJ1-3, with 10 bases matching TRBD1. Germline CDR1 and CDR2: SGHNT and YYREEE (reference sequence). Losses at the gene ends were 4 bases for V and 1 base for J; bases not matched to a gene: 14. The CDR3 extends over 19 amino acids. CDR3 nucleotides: TGTGCCAGCAGCGAAAAGCGATCGACAGGGGGCCATTCTGGAAACACCATATATTTT. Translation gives CASSEKRSTGGHSGNTIYF.

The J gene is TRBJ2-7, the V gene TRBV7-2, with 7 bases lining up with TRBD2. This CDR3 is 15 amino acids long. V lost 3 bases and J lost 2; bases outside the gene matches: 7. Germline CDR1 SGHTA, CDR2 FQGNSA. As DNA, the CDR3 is TGTGCCAGCAGCTTTCTGGCGGGAGAAACCTACGAGCAGTACTTC. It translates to CASSFLAGETYEQYF.

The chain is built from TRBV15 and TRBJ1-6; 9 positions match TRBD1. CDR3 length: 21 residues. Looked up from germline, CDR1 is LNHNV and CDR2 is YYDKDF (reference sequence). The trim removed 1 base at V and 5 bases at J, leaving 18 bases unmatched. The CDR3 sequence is CATSRAGGQGNNPYHNSPLHF. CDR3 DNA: TGTGCCACCAGCAGAGCTGGAGGACAGGGGAATAATCCGTATCATAATTCACCCCTCCACTTT.

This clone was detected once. CDR3 sequence: CASSRAGQGATQGETQYF. The DNA of the CDR3 is TGTGCCAGCAGCCGAGCGGGACAGGGGGCGACGCAAGGAGAGACCCAGTACTTC. The chain employs TRBV14 and TRBJ2-5; 12 bases match TRBD1. The CDR3 runs 18 residues. Germline V CDR1 and CDR2: SGHDN, FVKESK. V lost 4 bases, J lost 4 bases, and 13 bases stayed unmatched.

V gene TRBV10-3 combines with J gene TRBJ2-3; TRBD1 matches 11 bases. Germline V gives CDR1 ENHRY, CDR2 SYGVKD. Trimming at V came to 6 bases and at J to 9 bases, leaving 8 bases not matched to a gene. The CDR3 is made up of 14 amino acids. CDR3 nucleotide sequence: TGTGCCATCAGCCCGGGACAGGGGGTTTACACGCAGTATTTT. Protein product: CAISPGQGVYTQYF.

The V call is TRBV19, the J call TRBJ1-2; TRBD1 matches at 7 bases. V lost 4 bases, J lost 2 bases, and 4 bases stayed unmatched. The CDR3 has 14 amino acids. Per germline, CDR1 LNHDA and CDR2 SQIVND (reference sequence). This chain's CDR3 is CASSRGTENYGYTF. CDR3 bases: TGTGCCAGTAGTAGAGGGACAGAGAACTATGGCTACACCTTC. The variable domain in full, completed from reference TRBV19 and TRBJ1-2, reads DGGITQSPKYLFRKEGQNVTLSCEQNLNHDAMYWYRQDPGQGLRLIYYSQIVNDFQKGDIAEGYSVSREKKESFPLTVTSAQKNPTAFYLCASSRGTENYGYTFGSGTRLTVV.

The CDR3 region has the DNA TGTGCCAGCAGCCCCGGGGGGTGGTCCTACAATGAGCAGTTCTTC. Translating it yields CASSPGGWSYNEQFF. V usage is TRBV7-9 and J usage is TRBJ2-1, with 7 positions matching TRBD2. The CDR3 sequence is 15 residues long. Trimming cost V 5 bases and J 1 base; bases outside gene matches: 5. Germline V gene data show CDR1 as SEHNR and CDR2 as FQNEAQ (reference sequence).

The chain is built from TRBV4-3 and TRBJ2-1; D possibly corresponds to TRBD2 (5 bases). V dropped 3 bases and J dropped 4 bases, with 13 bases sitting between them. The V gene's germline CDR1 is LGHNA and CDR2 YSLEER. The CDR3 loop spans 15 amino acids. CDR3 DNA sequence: TGCGCCAGCAGCCACGACTACGACCCTTACAATGAGCAGTTCTTC. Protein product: CASSHDYDPYNEQFF.

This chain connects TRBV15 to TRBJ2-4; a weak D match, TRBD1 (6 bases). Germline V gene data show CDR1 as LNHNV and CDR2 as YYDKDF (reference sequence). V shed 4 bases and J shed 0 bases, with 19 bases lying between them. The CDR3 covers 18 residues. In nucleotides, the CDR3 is TGTGCCACCAGCATCTCCTCACAGGGCGTACTAGCCAAAAACATTCAGTACTTC. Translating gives CATSISSQGVLAKNIQYF.

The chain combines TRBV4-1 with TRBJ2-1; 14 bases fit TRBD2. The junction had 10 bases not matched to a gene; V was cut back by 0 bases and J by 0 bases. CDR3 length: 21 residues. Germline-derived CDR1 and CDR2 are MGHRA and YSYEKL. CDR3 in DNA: TGCGCCAGCAGCCAAGATTGGAGGGGACTAGCGGGAGTCCTCTCCTACAATGAGCAGTTCTTC. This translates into CASSQDWRGLAGVLSYNEQFF.

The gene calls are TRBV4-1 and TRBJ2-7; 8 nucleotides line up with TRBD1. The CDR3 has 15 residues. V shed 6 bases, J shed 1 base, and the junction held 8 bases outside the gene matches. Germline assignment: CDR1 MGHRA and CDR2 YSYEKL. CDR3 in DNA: TGCGCCAGCAGATCCGGGACAGGTCCTTCCTACGAGCAGTACTTC. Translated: CASRSGTGPSYEQYF.

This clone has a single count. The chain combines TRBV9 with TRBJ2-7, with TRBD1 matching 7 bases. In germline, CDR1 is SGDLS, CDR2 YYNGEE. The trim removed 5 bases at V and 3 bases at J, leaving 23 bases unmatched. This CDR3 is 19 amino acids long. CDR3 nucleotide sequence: TGTGCCAGCAGGGGAACCAGCCAGGTGGGCAGGGGGTCTAACTACGAGCAGTACTTC. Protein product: CASRGTSQVGRGSNYEQYF.

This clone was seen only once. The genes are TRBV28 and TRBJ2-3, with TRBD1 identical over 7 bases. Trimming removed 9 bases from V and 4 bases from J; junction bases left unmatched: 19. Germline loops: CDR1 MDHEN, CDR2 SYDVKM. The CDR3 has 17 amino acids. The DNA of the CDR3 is TGTGCCAGTAAAGAGACCCGTAGAGAACAGGGGTCAGATACGCAGTATTTT. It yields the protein CASKETRREQGSDTQYF.

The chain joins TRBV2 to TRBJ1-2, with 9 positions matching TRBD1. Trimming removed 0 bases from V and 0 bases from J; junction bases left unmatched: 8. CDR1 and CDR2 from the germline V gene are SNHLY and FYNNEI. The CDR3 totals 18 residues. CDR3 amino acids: CASSEAYGQGSSNYGYTF. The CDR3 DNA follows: TGTGCCAGCAGTGAAGCTTACGGACAGGGGTCTTCTAACTATGGCTACACCTTC.

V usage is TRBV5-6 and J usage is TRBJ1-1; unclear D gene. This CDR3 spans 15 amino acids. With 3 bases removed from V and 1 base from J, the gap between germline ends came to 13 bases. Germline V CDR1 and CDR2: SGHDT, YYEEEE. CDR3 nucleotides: TGTGCCAGCAGCTCCCGACGTAGGAGGAACACTGAAGCTTTCTTT. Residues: CASSSRRRRNTEAFF. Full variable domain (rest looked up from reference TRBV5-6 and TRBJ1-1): DAGVTQSPTHLIKTRGQQVTLRCSPKSGHDTVSWYQQALGQGPQFIFQYYEEEERQRGNFPDRFSGHQFPNYSSELNVNALLLGDSALYLCASSSRRRRNTEAFFGQGTRLTVV.

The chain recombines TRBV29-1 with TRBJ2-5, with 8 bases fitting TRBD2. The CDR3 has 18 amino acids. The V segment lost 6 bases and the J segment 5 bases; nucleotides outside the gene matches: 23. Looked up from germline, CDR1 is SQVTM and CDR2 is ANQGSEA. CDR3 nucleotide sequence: TGCAGCGTCGGCTGGGCTATTCTCGGGGGGGAGATTTTGGAGACCCAGTACTTC. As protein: CSVGWAILGGEILETQYF.

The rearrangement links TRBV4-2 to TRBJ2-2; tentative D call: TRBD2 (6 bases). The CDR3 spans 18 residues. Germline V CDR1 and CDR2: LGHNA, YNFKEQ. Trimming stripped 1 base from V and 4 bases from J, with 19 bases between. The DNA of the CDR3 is TGTGCCAGCAGCCAAGGCAAGGTGCGGGACCCCCTCACCGGGGAGCTGTTTTTT. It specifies CASSQGKVRDPLTGELFF.

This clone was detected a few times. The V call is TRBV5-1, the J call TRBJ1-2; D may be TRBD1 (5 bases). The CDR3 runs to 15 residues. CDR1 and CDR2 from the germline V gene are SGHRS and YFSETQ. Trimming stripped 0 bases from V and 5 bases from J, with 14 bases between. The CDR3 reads CASSLEGRDPYGYTF. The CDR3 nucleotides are TGCGCCAGCAGCTTGGAGGGGCGGGATCCATATGGCTACACCTTC.

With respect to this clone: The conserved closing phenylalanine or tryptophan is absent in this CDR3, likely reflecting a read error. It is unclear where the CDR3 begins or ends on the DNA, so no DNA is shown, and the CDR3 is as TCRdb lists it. The CDR3 reads CASSKAQTGGS. The rearrangement joins TRBV21-1 to TRBJ2-7; TRBD1, as called in the table, went unchecked against the DNA. TRBV21-1 is reported as a pseudogene. 11 amino acids form the CDR3, both terminal residues included.

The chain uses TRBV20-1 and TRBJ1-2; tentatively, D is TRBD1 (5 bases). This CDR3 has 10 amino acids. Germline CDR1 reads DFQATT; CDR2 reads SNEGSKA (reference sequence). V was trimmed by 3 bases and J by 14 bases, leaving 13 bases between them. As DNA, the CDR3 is TGCAGTGCTAGGAAGAGGGGACTGACCTTC. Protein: CSARKRGLTF.

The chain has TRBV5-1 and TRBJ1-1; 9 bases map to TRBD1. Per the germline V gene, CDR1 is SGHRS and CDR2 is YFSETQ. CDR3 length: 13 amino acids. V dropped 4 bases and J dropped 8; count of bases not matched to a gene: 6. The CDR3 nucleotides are TGCGCCAGCAGCCAAGGGACAGGGTCAGAAGCTTTCTTT. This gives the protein CASSQGTGSEAFF.

The CDR3 DNA sequence: TGTGCCAGCAGAGCGGGAGACGCGTACGAGCAGTACTTC. It yields the protein CASRAGDAYEQYF. The V call is TRBV2, the J call TRBJ2-7; TRBD2 agrees at 8 bases. Germline V lookup: CDR1 SNHLY, CDR2 FYNNEI. V shed 6 bases, J shed 4 bases, and the junction held 5 bases outside the gene matches. This CDR3 region has 13 residues.

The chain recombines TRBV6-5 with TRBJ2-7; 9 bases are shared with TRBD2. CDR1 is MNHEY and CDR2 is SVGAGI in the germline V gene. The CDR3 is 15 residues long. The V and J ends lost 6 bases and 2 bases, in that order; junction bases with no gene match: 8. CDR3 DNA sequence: TGTGCCAGCAGCCAACGACTAGCGGAGGCCTACGAGCAGTACTTC. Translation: CASSQRLAEAYEQYF.

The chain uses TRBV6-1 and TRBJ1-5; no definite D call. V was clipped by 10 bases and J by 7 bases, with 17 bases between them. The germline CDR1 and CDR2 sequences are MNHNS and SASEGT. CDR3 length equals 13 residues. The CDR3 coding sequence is TGTGCCATCTCATTCGAGGTGTACCAGCCCCAGCATTTT. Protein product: CAISFEVYQPQHF.

CDR3 sequence: CSAREYNEQFF. The CDR3 DNA reads as TGCAGTGCTCGGGAGTACAATGAGCAGTTCTTC. The chain recombines TRBV20-1 with TRBJ2-1, with D possibly TRBD2 on 6 matching bases. Germline assignment: CDR1 DFQATT and CDR2 SNEGSKA (reference sequence). The CDR3 totals 11 residues. The V end lost 5 bases, the J end lost 4 bases, and 6 bases lay between the germline ends.

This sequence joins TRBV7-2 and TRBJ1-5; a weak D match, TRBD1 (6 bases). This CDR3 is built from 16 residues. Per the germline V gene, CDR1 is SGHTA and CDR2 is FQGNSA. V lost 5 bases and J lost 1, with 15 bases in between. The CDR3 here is CASSQVQGTSNQPQHF. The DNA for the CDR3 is TGTGCCAGCAGCCAGGTACAGGGTACAAGCAATCAGCCCCAGCATTTT.

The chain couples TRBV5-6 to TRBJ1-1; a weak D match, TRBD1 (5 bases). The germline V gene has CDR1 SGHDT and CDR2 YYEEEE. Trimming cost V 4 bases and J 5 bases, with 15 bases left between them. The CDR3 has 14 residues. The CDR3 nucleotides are TGTGCCAGCAGCCCCAGGGAGGGGAGGACTGAAGCTTTCTTT. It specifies CASSPREGRTEAFF.